The 14 T cell receptor beta chains given below trace back to one sample, sequenced in a study of T-cell reconstitution after alpha-beta-depleted transplantation in children. TCRbeta library construction was performed incorporating unique molecular identifiers. TCRdb reprocessed the PCR reads with MiXCR, giving one entry per CDR3 protein. Of about 540,000 distinct CDR3 sequences listed, 25% to 30% were seen once; the top ten hold about a third. Material: PBMCs, obtained before TCRalphabeta/CD19-depleted stem cell transplant. The origin of the receptors is a boy less than two years old with Wiskott-Aldrich syndrome, due to receive a stem cell transplant.

The CDR3 nucleotides are TGCGCCAGCAGCTTGGAAGGCGGGAGCGAGCAGTACTTC. The encoded protein is CASSLEGGSEQYF. V gene TRBV5-1 combines with J gene TRBJ2-7, with TRBD2 matching over 7 bases. Germline CDR1 and CDR2: SGHRS and YFSETQ. This CDR3 is built from 13 residues. J gave up 6 bases and V 0 bases, and 3 bases lay outside the gene matches.

The chain recombines TRBV16 with TRBJ1-1; possible D gene TRBD1, 5 bases. Germline lookup yields CDR1 KGHSY and CDR2 FQNENV. V was clipped by 0 bases and J by 10 bases, with 21 bases between them. The CDR3 has 16 residues. This CDR3 reads CASSQSGNLGGGAAFF. DNA of the CDR3: TGTGCCAGCAGCCAATCGGGGAATCTCGGGGGAGGGGCAGCTTTCTTT.

The rearrangement links TRBV28 to TRBJ1-4; D is unclear. Trimming removed 5 bases at V and 8 bases at J, with 18 bases between. Germline V gives CDR1 MDHEN, CDR2 SYDVKM. The CDR3 covers 15 residues. The CDR3 nucleotides are TGTGCCAGCAGTCCATCACTTCCGAGGAGGGAAAAACTGTTTTTT. Translated: CASSPSLPRREKLFF.

The chain combines TRBV29-1 with TRBJ1-4; TRBD1 is a possible D gene (6 bases). Looked up from germline, CDR1 is SQVTM and CDR2 is ANQGSEA. V was shortened by 3 bases and J by 6 bases, with 8 bases between the two germline ends. There are 12 residues in the CDR3. The CDR3 loop is CSVEAGDEKLFF. The CDR3 region has the DNA TGCAGCGTTGAGGCAGGGGATGAAAAACTGTTTTTT.

This CDR3 reads CSVEAGDEQYF. The CDR3 DNA reads as TGCAGCGTTGAAGCGGGAGACGAGCAGTACTTC. This rearrangement joins TRBV29-1 to TRBJ2-7, with TRBD2 as a possible D gene (6 bases). Looked up from germline, CDR1 is SQVTM and CDR2 is ANQGSEA. CDR3 length equals 11 residues. V was shortened by 1 base and J by 5 bases, with 6 bases between the two germline ends.

The J gene is TRBJ1-1, the V gene TRBV15, with TRBD1 matching over 7 bases. J was trimmed by 2 bases and V by 4 bases; bases with no gene match: 4. Germline assignment: CDR1 LNHNV and CDR2 YYDKDF (reference sequence). The CDR3 has 14 amino acids. The CDR3 protein is CATSTYRGNTEAFF. The CDR3 coding sequence is TGTGCCACCAGCACCTACAGGGGAAACACTGAAGCTTTCTTT. Full variable domain (rest looked up from reference TRBV15 and TRBJ1-1): DAMVIQNPRYQVTQFGKPVTLSCSQTLNHNVMYWYQQKSSQAPKLLFHYYDKDFNNEADTPDNFQSRRPNTSFCFLDIRSPGLGDTAMYLCATSTYRGNTEAFFGQGTRLTVV.

V gene TRBV12-3 or TRBV12-4 combines with J gene TRBJ2-1, with D hard to call. V lost 3 bases to trimming and J lost 0 bases, with 12 bases between them. The CDR3 covers 16 residues. DNA of the CDR3: TGTGCCAGCAGTTTGGGTCGCAGGTACTCCTACAATGAGCAGTTCTTC. It yields the protein CASSLGRRYSYNEQFF.

A few counts support this clonotype. The gene calls are TRBV28 and TRBJ2-1; possible D gene TRBD2, 6 bases. This CDR3 is 14 amino acids long. V lost 5 bases and J lost 12, with 20 bases in between. Germline V gene sequence: CDR1 MDHEN, CDR2 SYDVKM. CDR3 nucleotides: TGTGCCAGCAGTAGGGCTGTGGGGGGTAGTGGGCAGTTCTTC. This sequence encodes CASSRAVGGSGQFF.

The rearrangement links TRBV20-1 to TRBJ2-1; the D gene is possibly TRBD1 (6 bases). This CDR3 is 17 amino acids long. V lost 4 bases and J 1 base, leaving 20 bases between the germline ends. The germline V gene encodes CDR1 DFQATT and CDR2 SNEGSKA (reference sequence). CDR3 DNA sequence: TGCAGTGCTATGATGTTTGCTAACCAGGGGTCCTACAATGAGCAGTTCTTC. The encoded protein is CSAMMFANQGSYNEQFF.

The rearrangement joins TRBV5-1 to TRBJ2-3; D unresolved. V was shortened by 0 bases and J by 7 bases, with 12 bases between the two germline ends. The CDR3 is 14 residues long. Germline CDR1 reads SGHRS; CDR2 reads YFSETQ. CDR3 in amino acids: CASSLDRRSNTQYF. The CDR3 bases are TGCGCCAGCAGCTTGGACAGAAGAAGTAATACGCAGTATTTT.

In this sample, this clonotype turned up a few times. The V call is TRBV7-8, the J call TRBJ2-7; 9 nucleotides match TRBD2. CDR1 is SGHVS and CDR2 is FQNEAQ in the germline V gene. CDR3 length equals 16 residues. V lost 0 bases, J lost 5 bases, and 8 bases stayed unmatched. The CDR3 bases are TGTGCCAGCAGCTTAGCTGACCTAGCGGGAATGGACGAGCAGTACTTC. It yields the protein CASSLADLAGMDEQYF. Combining the CDR3 with reference TRBV7-8 and TRBJ2-7 gives the whole variable domain GAGVSQSPRYKVAKRGQDVALRCDPISGHVSLFWYQQALGQGPEFLTYFQNEAQLDKSGLPSDRFFAERPEGSVSTLKIQRTQQEDSAVYLCASSLADLAGMDEQYFGPGTRLTVT.

This clonotype was observed a single time. The chain couples TRBV6-1 to TRBJ1-1; D gene unclear. Germline V CDR1 and CDR2: MNHNS, SASEGT. Trimming pared 7 bases from V and 11 bases from J, leaving 14 bases between. The CDR3 is 11 residues long. The CDR3 nucleotides read TGTGCCAGCAAGGTATCGACTTCTGCTTTCTTT. Protein: CASKVSTSAFF.

This chain joins TRBV5-6 and TRBJ2-3; TRBD2 aligns across 10 bases. J gave up 4 bases and V 0 bases, and 2 bases lay outside the gene matches. The CDR3 length is 15 residues. CDR1 is SGHDT and CDR2 is YYEEEE in the germline V gene. CDR3 residues: CASSLASGSSDTQYF. Written as DNA, the CDR3 is TGTGCCAGCAGCTTGGCTAGCGGGAGTTCAGATACGCAGTATTTT.

The V and J genes are TRBV5-1 and TRBJ1-2; TRBD1 matches 7 bases. V dropped 0 bases and J dropped 5; count of bases not matched to a gene: 4. Germline CDR1 is SGHRS and CDR2 is YFSETQ. The CDR3 loop spans 14 amino acids. The CDR3 bases are TGCGCCAGCAGCTTGGACAGGGGAGAGTATGGCTACACCTTC. As protein: CASSLDRGEYGYTF. The full variable domain, completed using reference TRBV5-1 and TRBJ1-2, is KAGVTQTPRYLIKTRGQQVTLSCSPISGHRSVSWYQQTPGQGLQFLFEYFSETQRNKGNFPGRFSGRQFSNSRSEMNVSTLELGDSALYLCASSLDRGEYGYTFGSGTRLTVV.